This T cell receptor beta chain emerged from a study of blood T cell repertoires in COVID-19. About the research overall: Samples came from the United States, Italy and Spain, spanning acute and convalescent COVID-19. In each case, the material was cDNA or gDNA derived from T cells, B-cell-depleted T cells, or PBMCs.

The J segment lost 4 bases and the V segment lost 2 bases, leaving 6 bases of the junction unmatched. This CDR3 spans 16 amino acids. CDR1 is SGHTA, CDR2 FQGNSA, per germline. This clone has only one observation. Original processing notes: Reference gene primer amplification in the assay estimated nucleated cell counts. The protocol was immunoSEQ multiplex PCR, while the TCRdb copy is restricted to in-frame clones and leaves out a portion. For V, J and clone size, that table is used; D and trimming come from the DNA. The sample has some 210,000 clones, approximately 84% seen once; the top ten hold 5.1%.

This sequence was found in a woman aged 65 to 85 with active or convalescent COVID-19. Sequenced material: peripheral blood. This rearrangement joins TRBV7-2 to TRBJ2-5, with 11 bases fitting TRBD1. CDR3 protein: CASSLWTGGEGETQYF. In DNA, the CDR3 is TGTGCCAGCAGCTTATGGACAGGGGGCGAAGGAGAGACCCAGTACTTC.